The sequence of this T cell receptor (beta chain) was determined in a study of technical replicates of blood from a handful of donors. The ends were cut back, 2 bases at V and 0 bases at J, with 20 bases in the middle. The CDR3 consists of 19 residues. The V gene's germline CDR1 is SNHLY and CDR2 FYNNEI. Assay: immunoSEQ multiplex PCR; the TCRdb copy retains only in-frame clones and omits some. The profile shows 55,000 to 80,000 clones, roughly 98% of them singletons. This clonotype was obtained from a human donor in good health. The sequenced sample consisted of T cells isolated from PBMCs. J is TRBJ2-1 and V is TRBV2; TRBD2 might be the D (5 bases). CDR3: CASSERVRDRGISYNEQFF. CDR3 bases: TGTGCCAGCAGTGAAAGGGTCCGGGATCGGGGAATCTCCTACAATGAGCAGTTCTTC.